The clone carrying this TCR beta chain was seen at least ten times. Its antigen is not identified. The data were taken from a study of regulatory T cells in long-lasting Graves disease. Background on the study: Graves' patients with a new diagnosis had received antithyroid drugs under 3 months.

The sample's time point: newly diagnosed GD, antithyroid drugs for less than 3 months. Extracted RNA from PBMCs served as the source of the TCR library. The CDR3 covers 18 residues. The V end lost 5 bases, the J end lost 0 bases, and 17 bases lay between the germline ends. General study findings and limits: TRBV28 was favored in persistent disease, as were TRBJ1-2 and TRBJ2-5.

Construction of TCR beta libraries relied on iRepertoire HTBI primers and on Arm-PCR targeting CDR3 regions. TCRdb analysed the multiplex PCR reads with MiXCR anew, one entry per CDR3 protein. The data contain about 430,000 distinct CDR3 sequences, 15% of them seen just once; the ten biggest clones take up about 8.2%. The same data also contributed to another study, on T cells in Graves' hyperthyroidism and ophthalmopathy. That study adds: The HTBI set primed first-round TCR CDR3 RT-PCR. A 13 V-J signature model discriminated ophthalmopathy versus stable hyperthyroidism.

This specimen was peripheral blood mononuclear cells (PBMCs), taken at new diagnosis, from a patient treated with antithyroid drugs. The V and J genes are TRBV12-3 or TRBV12-4 and TRBJ2-6; D not resolved. The clonotype originates from a woman between 35 and 50 years old with Graves disease. The CDR3 loop is CASSPDPLTSSGANVLTF. The CDR3 DNA reads TGTGCCAGCAGTCCGGACCCGCTGACGAGCTCTGGGGCCAACGTCCTGACTTTC.